These 14 T cell receptor beta chains share one sample of origin, sequenced in a study of shared clonotypes between healthy human individuals. The assay was immunoSEQ multiplex PCR, and TCRdb's table has in-frame clones only and misses some. Of approximately 2.5 million clones listed, more than 80% are singletons. Sequencing was carried out using naive CD4+ T cells sorted from blood. The subset was: CD45RA+ positively selected. All receptors come from a man in his late teens or twenties in good health.

Here the CDR3 DNA reads TGTGCCAGCAGCCAAGATAGCCTAGCGGATACGCAGTATTTT. It encodes CASSQDSLADTQYF. This sequence joins TRBV4-2 and TRBJ2-3; TRBD2 is a possible D gene (6 bases). Trimming shortened V by 0 bases and J by 6 bases, and 10 bases separated the two germline ends. Germline CDR1 reads LGHNA; CDR2 reads YNFKEQ. The length of the CDR3 is 14 residues.

The chain carries TRBV2 and TRBJ1-4; TRBD1 aligns across 9 bases. The CDR3 consists of 15 residues. The V and J ends lost 6 bases and 2 bases, in that order; junction bases with no gene match: 4. Germline V gene data show CDR1 as SNHLY and CDR2 as FYNNEI. The DNA for the CDR3 is TGTGCCAGCAGACAGGGGGCAAGGACTAATGAAAAACTGTTTTTT. Encoded protein: CASRQGARTNEKLFF.

The chain links TRBV7-9 to TRBJ2-7, with 10 positions matching TRBD2. The CDR3 contains 13 residues. V was clipped by 4 bases and J by 6 bases; unmatched bases: 3. Germline V gene lookup returns CDR1 SEHNR and CDR2 FQNEAQ (reference sequence). CDR3 in amino acids: CASSSSGSGEQYF. CDR3 DNA sequence: TGTGCCAGCAGCTCTAGCGGGAGCGGCGAGCAGTACTTC.

The CDR3: CASSAAGGRLNNEQFF. The CDR3 nucleotides read TGTGCCAGCAGCGCGGCGGGGGGCCGGTTGAACAATGAGCAGTTCTTC. The chain has TRBV2 and TRBJ2-1, with TRBD2 matching over 8 bases. The CDR3 has 16 residues. Germline values: CDR1 SNHLY, CDR2 FYNNEI. The V and J ends lost 6 bases and 5 bases, in that order; junction bases with no gene match: 12.

The chain uses TRBV5-1 and TRBJ2-5; D tentatively reads TRBD1 or TRBD2 (5 bases each). The V gene lost 3 bases and the J gene lost 4 bases, with 16 bases spanning the gap. Germline-derived CDR1 and CDR2 are SGHRS and YFSETQ. There are 15 residues in the CDR3. The CDR3, as DNA: TGCGCCAGCAGCTCGGCAGGGAGTTCGGGAGAGACCCAGTACTTC. Protein product: CASSSAGSSGETQYF.

The J gene is TRBJ2-3, the V gene TRBV7-2; TRBD2 aligns across 15 bases. This CDR3 region has 18 residues. V lost 1 base to trimming and J lost 5 bases; unmatched junction nucleotides: 7. CDR1 is SGHTA, CDR2 FQGNSA, per germline. The CDR3: CASSLEWGLAGGGDTQYF. The CDR3 bases are TGTGCCAGCAGCTTAGAATGGGGACTAGCGGGGGGTGGAGATACGCAGTATTTT.

The sample holds one count of this clone. The chain has TRBV6-5 and TRBJ2-2, with D tentatively TRBD2 (6 bases). Germline CDR1 MNHEY, CDR2 SVGAGI. The CDR3 contains 14 residues. The V end lost 10 bases, the J end lost 0 bases, and 12 bases lay between the germline ends. In nucleotides, the CDR3 is TGTGCCACCAAGCGGGCCACGAACACCGGGGAGCTGTTTTTT. Amino acids: CATKRATNTGELFF.

The rearrangement joins TRBV27 to TRBJ1-2; 8 bases map to TRBD1. The germline V gene encodes CDR1 MNHEY and CDR2 SMNVEV (reference sequence). V lost 5 bases to trimming and J lost 3 bases; unmatched junction nucleotides: 8. The CDR3 spans 15 residues. CDR3 nucleotides: TGTGCCAGCAGTCCGACAGGGGTGGTGCACTATGGCTACACCTTC. This translates into CASSPTGVVHYGYTF.

The V and J genes are TRBV18 and TRBJ2-5, with TRBD1 matching 8 bases. Germline trimming cut 3 bases from V and 5 bases from J; bases unmatched to any gene: 5. This CDR3 comprises 14 residues. The germline V gene has CDR1 KGHSH and CDR2 LQKENI. In nucleotides, the CDR3 is TGTGCCAGCTCACCGCCGGACAGGGTGGAGACCCAGTACTTC. It is translated as CASSPPDRVETQYF.

The chain has TRBV10-3 and TRBJ2-7, with 7 bases aligning to TRBD1. The germline CDR1 and CDR2 sequences are ENHRY and SYGVKD. This CDR3 is built from 12 residues. V was clipped by 10 bases and J by 4 bases; unmatched bases: 7. CDR3 loop: CASRNRGYEQYF. Written as DNA, the CDR3 is TGTGCCAGCAGAAACAGGGGTTACGAGCAGTACTTC.

The chain combines TRBV7-9 with TRBJ2-3, with D maybe TRBD1 (6 bases). Germline V gene lookup returns CDR1 SEHNR and CDR2 FQNEAQ (reference sequence). V was cut by 9 bases and J by 3 bases, with 13 bases left in between. CDR3 size: 13 residues. DNA for the CDR3: TGTGCCAGATCGACAGGATTGACAGATACGCAGTATTTT. Encoded protein: CARSTGLTDTQYF.

This chain uses TRBV6-5 with TRBJ2-5, with D tentatively TRBD2 (6 bases). The CDR3 is made up of 13 amino acids. The V end was cut by 5 bases, the J end by 5 bases, with 12 bases between. The germline gives CDR1 MNHEY, CDR2 SVGAGI. CDR3 bases: TGTGCCAGCAGTCTTACCCGGGGGGAGACCCAGTACTTC. As protein: CASSLTRGETQYF.

V is TRBV19 and J is TRBJ2-7, with D tentatively TRBD2 (5 bases). V shed 0 bases and J shed 4 bases, with 13 bases lying between them. The CDR3 is made up of 15 amino acids. Germline V CDR1 and CDR2: LNHDA, SQIVND (reference sequence). CDR3 in DNA: TGTGCCAGTAGTATAGATCTATCGGGGAATTACGAGCAGTACTTC. This codes for CASSIDLSGNYEQYF.

Concerning this clone: Within the sample, other DNA sequences also encode this same CDR3. V and J are TRBV5-1 and TRBJ2-1, with 8 positions matching TRBD1. V lost 4 bases and J lost 1; bases outside the gene matches: 4. This CDR3 contains 15 residues. Germline CDR1 SGHRS, CDR2 YFSETQ. The DNA for the CDR3 is TGCGCCAGCAGCGGCGGGACAGGTTCCTACAATGAGCAGTTCTTC. Its protein product is CASSGGTGSYNEQFF.